This TCR beta chain was identified in a study of CD8 T cells in ankylosing spondylitis. General study points: Apparently characteristic of ankylosing spondylitis blood was a TCR beta motif (roughly 8 highly homologous variants). Clones linked with disease were CD8+ and fairly uncommon in the peripheral blood.

Trimming pared 4 bases from V and 2 bases from J, leaving 17 bases between. This CDR3 has 16 residues. Germline CDR1 is LGHDT and CDR2 is YNNKEL (reference sequence). Generation of TCR beta libraries employed quantitative 5'-RACE incorporating molecular barcodes. TCRdb re-called the 5' RACE reads through MiXCR, storing one row per CDR3 protein. The sample lists roughly 670,000 distinct CDR3 sequences, around a fifth occurring once. A few counts support this clonotype. The antigen remains undetermined. The rearrangement uses TRBV3-1 and TRBJ2-5; D possibly corresponds to TRBD2 (6 bases). Source material: blood, either unsorted or a sorted T cell fraction (not recorded which). The clonotype was recovered from a male donor with ankylosing spondylitis. CDR3 bases: TGTGCCAGCAGCCCTCAGACTAGGATGGGGCAAGAGACCCAGTACTTC. It is translated as CASSPQTRMGQETQYF.